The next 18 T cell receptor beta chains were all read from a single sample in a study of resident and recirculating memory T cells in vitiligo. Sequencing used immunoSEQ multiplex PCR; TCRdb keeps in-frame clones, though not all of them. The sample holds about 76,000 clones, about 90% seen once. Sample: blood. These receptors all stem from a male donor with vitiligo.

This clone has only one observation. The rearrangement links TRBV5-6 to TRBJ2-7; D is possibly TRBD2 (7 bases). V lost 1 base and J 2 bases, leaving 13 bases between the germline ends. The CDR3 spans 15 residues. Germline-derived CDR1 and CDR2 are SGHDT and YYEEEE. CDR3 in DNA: TGTGCCAGCAGCTTGTGGGGGGGGCCTCCCTACGAGCAGTACTTC. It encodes CASSLWGGPPYEQYF.

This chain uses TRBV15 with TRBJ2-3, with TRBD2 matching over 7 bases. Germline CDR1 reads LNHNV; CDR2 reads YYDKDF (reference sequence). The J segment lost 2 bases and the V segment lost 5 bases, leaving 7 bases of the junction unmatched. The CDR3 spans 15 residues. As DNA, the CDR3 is TGTGCCACCAGCGGGCACGGACTAGTCACAGATACGCAGTATTTT. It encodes CATSGHGLVTDTQYF.

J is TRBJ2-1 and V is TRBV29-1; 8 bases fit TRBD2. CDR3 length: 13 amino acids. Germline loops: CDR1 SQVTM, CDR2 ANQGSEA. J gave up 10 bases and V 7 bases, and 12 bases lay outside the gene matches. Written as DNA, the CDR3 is TGCAGCGGCACTAGCGGAGGGAGAGGGGAGCAGTTCTTC. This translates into CSGTSGGRGEQFF.

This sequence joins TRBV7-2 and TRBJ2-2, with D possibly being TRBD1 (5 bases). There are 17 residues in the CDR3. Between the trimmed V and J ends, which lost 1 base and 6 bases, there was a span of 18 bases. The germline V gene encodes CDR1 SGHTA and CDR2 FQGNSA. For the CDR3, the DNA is TGTGCCAGCAGCTTAGGCCCACAGGTGTCGCTCCCCGGGGAGCTGTTTTTT. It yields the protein CASSLGPQVSLPGELFF.

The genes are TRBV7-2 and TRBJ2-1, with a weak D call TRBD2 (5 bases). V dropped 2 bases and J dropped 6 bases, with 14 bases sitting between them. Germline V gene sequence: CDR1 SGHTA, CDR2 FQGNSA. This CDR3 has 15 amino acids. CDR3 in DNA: TGTGCCAGCAGCTTACAAATCCAGGCGGGCAATGAGCAGTTCTTC. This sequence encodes CASSLQIQAGNEQFF. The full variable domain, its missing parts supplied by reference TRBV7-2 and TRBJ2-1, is GAGVSQSPSNKVTEKGKDVELRCDPISGHTALYWYRQSLGQGLEFLIYFQGNSAPDKSGLPSDRFSAERTGGSVSTLTIQRTQQEDSAVYLCASSLQIQAGNEQFFGPGTRLTVL.

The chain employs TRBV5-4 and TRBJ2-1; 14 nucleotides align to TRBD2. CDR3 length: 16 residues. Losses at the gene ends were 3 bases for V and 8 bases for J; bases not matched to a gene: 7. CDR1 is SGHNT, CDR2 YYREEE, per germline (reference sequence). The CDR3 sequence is CASSSPGTSGSDEQFF. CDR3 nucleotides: TGTGCCAGCAGCTCCCCCGGGACTAGCGGGAGTGATGAGCAGTTCTTC.

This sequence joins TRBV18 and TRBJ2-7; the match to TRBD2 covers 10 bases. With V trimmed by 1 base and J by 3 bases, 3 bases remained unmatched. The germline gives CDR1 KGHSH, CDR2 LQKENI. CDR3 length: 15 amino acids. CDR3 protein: CASSPLLAGNYEQYF. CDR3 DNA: TGTGCCAGCTCACCACTACTAGCGGGAAACTACGAGCAGTACTTC.

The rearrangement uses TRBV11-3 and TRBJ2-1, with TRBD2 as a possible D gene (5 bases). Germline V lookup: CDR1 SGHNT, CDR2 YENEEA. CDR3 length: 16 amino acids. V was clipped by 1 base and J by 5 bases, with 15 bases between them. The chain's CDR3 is CASSLVYSELDNEQFF. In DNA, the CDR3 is TGTGCCAGCAGCTTAGTTTATAGCGAGCTTGACAATGAGCAGTTCTTC. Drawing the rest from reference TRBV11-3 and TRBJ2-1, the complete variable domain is EAGVVQSPRYKIIEKKQPVAFWCNPISGHNTLYWYLQNLGQGPELLIRYENEEAVDDSQLPKDRFSAERLKGVDSTLKIQPAELGDSAVYLCASSLVYSELDNEQFFGPGTRLTVL.

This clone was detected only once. In DNA form, the CDR3 reads TGTGCCAGCACTTTGAACGGGGGGGTCCAAGAGACCCAGTACTTC. It specifies CASTLNGGVQETQYF. The rearrangement uses TRBV27 and TRBJ2-5, with TRBD2 matching over 8 bases. Germline V lookup: CDR1 MNHEY, CDR2 SMNVEV (reference sequence). The V gene end was trimmed by 7 bases and the J gene end by 1 base; junction bases not matched to a gene: 8. The CDR3 is made up of 15 amino acids.

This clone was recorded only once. For the CDR3, the DNA is TGTGCCAGCAGCCCCTGGACGGGGGGAGGAGAAAAACTGTTTTTT. Protein: CASSPWTGGGEKLFF. The rearrangement uses TRBV7-9 and TRBJ1-4; the D gene is possibly TRBD1 (5 bases). The CDR3 extends over 15 amino acids. Germline loops: CDR1 SEHNR, CDR2 FQNEAQ (reference sequence). Trimming took 5 bases from V and 8 from J, leaving 18 bases between them.

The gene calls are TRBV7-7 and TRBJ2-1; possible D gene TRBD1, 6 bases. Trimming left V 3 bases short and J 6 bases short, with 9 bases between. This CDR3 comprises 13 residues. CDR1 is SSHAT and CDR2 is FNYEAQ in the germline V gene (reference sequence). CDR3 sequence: CASSFNRANEQFF. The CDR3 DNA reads TGTGCCAGCAGCTTTAACAGGGCCAATGAGCAGTTCTTC.

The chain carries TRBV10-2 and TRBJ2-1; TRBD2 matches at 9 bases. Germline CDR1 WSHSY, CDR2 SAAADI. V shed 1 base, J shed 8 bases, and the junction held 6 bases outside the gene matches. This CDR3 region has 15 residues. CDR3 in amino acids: CASSELASGNYEQFF. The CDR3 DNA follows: TGCGCCAGCAGTGAGTTAGCTAGCGGGAACTATGAGCAGTTCTTC.

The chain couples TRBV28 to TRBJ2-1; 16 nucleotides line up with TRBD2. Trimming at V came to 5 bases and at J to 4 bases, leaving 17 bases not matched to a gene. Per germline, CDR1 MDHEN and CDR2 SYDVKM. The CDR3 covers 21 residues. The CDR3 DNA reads TGTGCCAGCAGTCCCAACTTCTGGGGACTAGCGGGAGGGCGGGGTTACAATGAGCAGTTCTTC. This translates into CASSPNFWGLAGGRGYNEQFF. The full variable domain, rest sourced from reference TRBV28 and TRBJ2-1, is DVKVTQSSRYLVKRTGEKVFLECVQDMDHENMFWYRQDPGLGLRLIYFSYDVKMKEKGDIPEGYSVSREKKERFSLILESASTNQTSMYLCASSPNFWGLAGGRGYNEQFFGPGTRLTVL.

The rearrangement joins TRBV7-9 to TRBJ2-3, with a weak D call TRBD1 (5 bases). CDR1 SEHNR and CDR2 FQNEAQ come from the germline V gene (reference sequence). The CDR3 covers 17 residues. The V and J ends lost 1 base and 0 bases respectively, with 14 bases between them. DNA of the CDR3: TGTGCCAGCAGCTTAGAAGGGGATCCGATAAGCACAGATACGCAGTATTTT. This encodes CASSLEGDPISTDTQYF. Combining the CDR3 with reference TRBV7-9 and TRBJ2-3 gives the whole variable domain DTGVSQNPRHKITKRGQNVTFRCDPISEHNRLYWYRQTLGQGPEFLTYFQNEAQLEKSRLLSDRFSAERPKGSFSTLEIQRTEQGDSAMYLCASSLEGDPISTDTQYFGPGTRLTVL.

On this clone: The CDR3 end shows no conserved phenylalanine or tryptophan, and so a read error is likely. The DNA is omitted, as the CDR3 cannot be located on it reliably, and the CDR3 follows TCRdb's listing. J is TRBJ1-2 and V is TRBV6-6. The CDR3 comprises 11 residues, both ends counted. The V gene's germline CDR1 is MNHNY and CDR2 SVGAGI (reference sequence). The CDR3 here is CASSYPGFPRL.

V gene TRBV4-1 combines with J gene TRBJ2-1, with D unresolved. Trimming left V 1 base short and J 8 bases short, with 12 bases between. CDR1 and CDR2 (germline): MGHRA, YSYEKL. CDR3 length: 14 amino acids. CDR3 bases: TGCGCCAGCAGCCAAGTCGCCCCCAGGTATGAGCAGTTCTTC. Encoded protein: CASSQVAPRYEQFF.

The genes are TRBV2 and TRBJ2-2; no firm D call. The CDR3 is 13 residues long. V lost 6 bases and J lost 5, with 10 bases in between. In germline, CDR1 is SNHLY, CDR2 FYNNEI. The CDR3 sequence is CASRVEQTGELFF. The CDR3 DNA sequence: TGTGCCAGCAGAGTAGAGCAAACCGGGGAGCTGTTTTTT.

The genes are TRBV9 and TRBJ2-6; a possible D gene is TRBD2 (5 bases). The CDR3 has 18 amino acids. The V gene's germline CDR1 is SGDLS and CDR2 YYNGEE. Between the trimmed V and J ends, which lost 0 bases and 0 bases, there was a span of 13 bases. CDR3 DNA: TGTGCCAGCAGCGTAGGAGGAGGTCTCAGCTCTGGGGCCAACGTCCTGACTTTC. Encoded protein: CASSVGGGLSSGANVLTF.